This is a list of T cell receptor beta chains from one sample in a study of T cell responses to AZD1222 COVID-19 vaccine. Sequencing used immunoSEQ multiplex PCR; TCRdb keeps in-frame clones, though not all of them. Here the sample spans 150,000 to 200,000 clones, 90% being singletons. Sequences were derived from peripheral blood, sampled on day 0 of AZD1222 vaccination. The receptors here all came from an adult in good health. Each CDR3 is given with its conserved first and last residue. D genes are given only for firm matches. Not all rows give a size; the values are once, few, many and, for expanded clones, a class.

d_call: -; j_call: TRBJ2-3; cdr3_length: 13; v_call: TRBV19; clone_size: -; cdr3_nt: TGTGCCAGTAAAAAAACAGGGTCGGATACGCAGTATTTT; cdr3_aa: CASKKTGSDTQYF
d_call: -; j_call: TRBJ1-6; cdr3_length: 15; v_call: TRBV6-2/TRBV6-3; clone_size: -; cdr3_nt: TGTGCCAGCAGTGGTGTTTGGGGCGGTGGTTCACCCCTCCACTTT; cdr3_aa: CASSGVWGGGSPLHF
d_call: TRBD1; j_call: TRBJ2-7; cdr3_length: 13; v_call: TRBV27; clone_size: -; cdr3_nt: TGTGCCAGCAGTTTAGGCAGGGGGTACGAGCAGTACTTC; cdr3_aa: CASSLGRGYEQYF
d_call: -; j_call: TRBJ2-7; cdr3_length: 13; v_call: TRBV11-3; clone_size: -; cdr3_nt: TGTGCCAGCAGCTCCGGACGAGGCTACGAGCAGTACTTC; cdr3_aa: CASSSGRGYEQYF
d_call: -; j_call: TRBJ1-1; cdr3_length: 16; v_call: TRBV9; clone_size: -; cdr3_nt: TGTGCCAGTAGCAAACAGGGTAGGACGGCGGACACTGAAGCTTTCTTT; cdr3_aa: CASSKQGRTADTEAFF
d_call: TRBD2; j_call: TRBJ2-5; cdr3_length: 15; v_call: TRBV9; clone_size: -; cdr3_nt: TGTGCCAGCAGCGCGCCAGCGGGGGGAACAGAGACCCAGTACTTC; cdr3_aa: CASSAPAGGTETQYF
d_call: TRBD2; j_call: TRBJ2-7; cdr3_length: 15; v_call: TRBV6-5; clone_size: once; cdr3_nt: TGTGCCAGCAGCCCGATGGCGGGGGTTTCCTACGAGCAGTACTTC; cdr3_aa: CASSPMAGVSYEQYF
d_call: -; j_call: TRBJ1-5; cdr3_length: 11; v_call: TRBV27; clone_size: -; cdr3_nt: TGTGCCAGCAGTTCAGGGGCGGCCCAGCATTTT; cdr3_aa: CASSSGAAQHF
d_call: -; j_call: TRBJ1-2; cdr3_length: 16; v_call: TRBV28; clone_size: -; cdr3_nt: TGTGCCAGCAGTCCCAATCTACAGGGTAGCGGCTATGGCTACACCTTC; cdr3_aa: CASSPNLQGSGYGYTF
d_call: -; j_call: TRBJ2-5; cdr3_length: 12; v_call: TRBV3-1/TRBV3-2; clone_size: -; cdr3_nt: TGTGCCAGCAGCCAAGATCGAGAGACCCAGTACTTC; cdr3_aa: CASSQDRETQYF
d_call: -; j_call: TRBJ2-7; cdr3_length: 13; v_call: TRBV10-2; clone_size: -; cdr3_nt: TGCGCCAGCAGGAGGGAAGGGAGCTACGAGCAGTACTTC; cdr3_aa: CASRREGSYEQYF
d_call: -; j_call: TRBJ2-2; cdr3_length: 13; v_call: TRBV6-5; clone_size: -; cdr3_nt: TGTGCCACGTATCCCGGGACAACCGGGGAGCTGTTTTTT; cdr3_aa: CATYPGTTGELFF
d_call: TRBD2; j_call: TRBJ2-1; cdr3_length: 14; v_call: TRBV2; clone_size: once; cdr3_nt: TGTGCCAGCGGGGGGGGAGGGTCCTACAATGAGCAGTTCTTC; cdr3_aa: CASGGGGSYNEQFF
d_call: TRBD1; j_call: TRBJ1-1; cdr3_length: 15; v_call: TRBV5-1; clone_size: -; cdr3_nt: TGCGCCAGCAGCACGGGGACAGGGATGAACACTGAAGCTTTCTTT; cdr3_aa: CASSTGTGMNTEAFF
d_call: -; j_call: TRBJ2-3; cdr3_length: 16; v_call: TRBV25-1; clone_size: -; cdr3_nt: TGTGCCAGCAGTGAATATTTGGGGGTAGGCACAGATACGCAGTATTTT; cdr3_aa: CASSEYLGVGTDTQYF
d_call: -; j_call: TRBJ1-2; cdr3_length: 15; v_call: TRBV6-6; clone_size: once; cdr3_nt: TGTGCCAGCAGTTCCTCCGGGGACGCTCGGCAGGGCTACACCTTC; cdr3_aa: CASSSSGDARQGYTF
d_call: -; j_call: TRBJ2-1; cdr3_length: 12; v_call: TRBV13; clone_size: -; cdr3_nt: TGTGCCAGCAGCAATATAGAAAATGAGCAGTTCTTC; cdr3_aa: CASSNIENEQFF
d_call: -; j_call: TRBJ1-5; cdr3_length: 15; v_call: TRBV5-6; clone_size: -; cdr3_nt: TGTGCCAGCAGCTTGGCAGCTGGGGCCTATCAGCCCCAGCATTTT; cdr3_aa: CASSLAAGAYQPQHF
d_call: -; j_call: TRBJ2-7; cdr3_length: 14; v_call: TRBV7-9; clone_size: -; cdr3_nt: TGTGCCAGCAGCTTAGAGTCAGGGTTCGACGAGCAGTACTTC; cdr3_aa: CASSLESGFDEQYF
d_call: -; j_call: TRBJ1-1; cdr3_length: 16; v_call: TRBV7-2; clone_size: -; cdr3_nt: TGTGCCAGCAGCTTGGCGGTGGGGGGGGCGCAGTCTGAAGCTTTCTTT; cdr3_aa: CASSLAVGGAQSEAFF
d_call: -; j_call: TRBJ2-2; cdr3_length: 14; v_call: TRBV5-4; clone_size: -; cdr3_nt: TGTGCCAGCAGCTTAAGGAGTGACACCGGGGAGCTGTTTTTT; cdr3_aa: CASSLRSDTGELFF
d_call: -; j_call: TRBJ2-7; cdr3_length: 15; v_call: TRBV3-1/TRBV3-2; clone_size: -; cdr3_nt: TGTGCCAGCAGCCAAGAGGGGGGCAAGACGATCGGGCAGTACTTC; cdr3_aa: CASSQEGGKTIGQYF
d_call: -; j_call: TRBJ1-4; cdr3_length: 13; v_call: TRBV19; clone_size: -; cdr3_nt: TGTGCCAGTAGCGGCCCGAGTAATGAAAAACTGTTTTTT; cdr3_aa: CASSGPSNEKLFF
d_call: -; j_call: TRBJ1-6; cdr3_length: 12; v_call: TRBV4-3; clone_size: -; cdr3_nt: TGCGCCAGCGGGGGGGAGAATTCACCCCTCCACTTT; cdr3_aa: CASGGENSPLHF